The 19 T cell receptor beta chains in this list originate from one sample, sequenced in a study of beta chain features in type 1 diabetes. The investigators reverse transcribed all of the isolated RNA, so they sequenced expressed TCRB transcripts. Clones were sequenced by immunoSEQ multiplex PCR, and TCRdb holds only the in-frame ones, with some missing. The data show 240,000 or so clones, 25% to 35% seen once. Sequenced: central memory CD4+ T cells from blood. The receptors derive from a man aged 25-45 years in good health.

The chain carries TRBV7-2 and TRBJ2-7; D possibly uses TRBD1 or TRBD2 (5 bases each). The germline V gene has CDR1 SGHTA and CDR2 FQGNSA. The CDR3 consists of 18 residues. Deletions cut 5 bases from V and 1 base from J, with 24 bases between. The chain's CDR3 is CASSGRSGTPPYSYEQYF. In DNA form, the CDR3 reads TGTGCCAGCAGCGGCAGATCCGGGACGCCCCCTTATTCCTACGAGCAGTACTTC.

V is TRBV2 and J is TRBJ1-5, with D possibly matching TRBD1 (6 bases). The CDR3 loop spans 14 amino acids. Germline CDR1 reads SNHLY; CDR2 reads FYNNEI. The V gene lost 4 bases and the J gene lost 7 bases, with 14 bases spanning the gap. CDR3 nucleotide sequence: TGTGCCAGCAGTGCAGACGGGGGGGCACAGCCCCAGCATTTT. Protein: CASSADGGAQPQHF.

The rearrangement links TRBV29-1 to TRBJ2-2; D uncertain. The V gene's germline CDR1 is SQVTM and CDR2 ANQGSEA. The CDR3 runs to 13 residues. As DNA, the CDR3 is TGCAGTTCAGAATCCCCGAACACCGGGGAGCTGTTTTTT. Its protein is CSSESPNTGELFF.

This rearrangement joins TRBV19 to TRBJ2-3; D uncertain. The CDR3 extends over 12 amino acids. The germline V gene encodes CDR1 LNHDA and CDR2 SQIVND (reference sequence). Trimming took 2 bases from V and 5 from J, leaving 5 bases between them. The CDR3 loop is CASSISIDTQYF. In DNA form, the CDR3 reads TGTGCCAGTAGTATATCGATAGATACGCAGTATTTT.

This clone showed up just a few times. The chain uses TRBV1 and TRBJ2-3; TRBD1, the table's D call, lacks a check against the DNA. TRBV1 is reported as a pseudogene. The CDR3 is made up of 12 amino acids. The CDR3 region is CTSSQDRDTQYF. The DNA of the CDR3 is TGCACCAGCAGCCAGGACAGAGATACGCAGTATTTT.

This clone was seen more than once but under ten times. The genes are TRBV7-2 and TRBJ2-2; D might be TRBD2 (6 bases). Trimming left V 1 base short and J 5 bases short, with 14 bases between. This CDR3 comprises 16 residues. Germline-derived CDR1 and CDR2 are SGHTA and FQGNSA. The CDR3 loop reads CASSLDAETSTGELFF. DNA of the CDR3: TGTGCCAGCAGCTTAGACGCAGAGACTAGTACCGGGGAGCTGTTTTTT.

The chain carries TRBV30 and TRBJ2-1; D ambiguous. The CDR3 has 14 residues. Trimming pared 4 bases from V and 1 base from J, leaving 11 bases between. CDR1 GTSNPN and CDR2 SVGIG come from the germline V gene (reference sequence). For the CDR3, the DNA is TGTGCCTGGAACCCGGTGGCTTCCTACAATGAGCAGTTCTTC. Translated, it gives CAWNPVASYNEQFF.

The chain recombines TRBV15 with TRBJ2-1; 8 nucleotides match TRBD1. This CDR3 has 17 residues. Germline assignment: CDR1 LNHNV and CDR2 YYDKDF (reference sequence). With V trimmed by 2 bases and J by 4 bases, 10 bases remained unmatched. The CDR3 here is CATSRSTTGALYNEQFF. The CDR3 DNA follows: TGTGCCACCAGCAGATCTACGACAGGGGCCTTATACAATGAGCAGTTCTTC. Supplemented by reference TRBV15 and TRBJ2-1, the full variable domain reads DAMVIQNPRYQVTQFGKPVTLSCSQTLNHNVMYWYQQKSSQAPKLLFHYYDKDFNNEADTPDNFQSRRPNTSFCFLDIRSPGLGDTAMYLCATSRSTTGALYNEQFFGPGTRLTVL.

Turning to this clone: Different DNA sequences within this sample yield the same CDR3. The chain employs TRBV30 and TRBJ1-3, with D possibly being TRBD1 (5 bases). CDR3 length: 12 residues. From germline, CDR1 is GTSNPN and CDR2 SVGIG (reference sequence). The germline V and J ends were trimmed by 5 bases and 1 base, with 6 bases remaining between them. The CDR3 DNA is TGTGCCTGGGACAGTTCTGGAAACACCATATATTTT. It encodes CAWDSSGNTIYF.

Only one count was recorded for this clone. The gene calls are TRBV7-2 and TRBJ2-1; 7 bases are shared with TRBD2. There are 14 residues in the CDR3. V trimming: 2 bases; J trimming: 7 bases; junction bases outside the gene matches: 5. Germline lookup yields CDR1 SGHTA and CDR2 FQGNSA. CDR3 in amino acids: CASSLPTSRNEQFF. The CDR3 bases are TGTGCCAGCAGCTTACCGACTAGCCGGAATGAGCAGTTCTTC.

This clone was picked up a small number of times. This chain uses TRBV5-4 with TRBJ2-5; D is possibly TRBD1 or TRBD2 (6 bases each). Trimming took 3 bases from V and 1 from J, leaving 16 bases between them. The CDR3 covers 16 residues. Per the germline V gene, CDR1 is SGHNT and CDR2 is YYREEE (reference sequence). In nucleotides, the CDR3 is TGTGCCAGCAGCTGGGGGTCGGGGGCTGCCCAAGAGACCCAGTACTTC. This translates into CASSWGSGAAQETQYF.

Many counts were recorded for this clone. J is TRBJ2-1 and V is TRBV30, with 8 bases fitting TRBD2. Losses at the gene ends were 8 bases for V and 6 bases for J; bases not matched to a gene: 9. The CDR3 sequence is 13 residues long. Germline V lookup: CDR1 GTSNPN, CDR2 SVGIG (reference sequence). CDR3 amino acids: CAQRGGRPNEQFF. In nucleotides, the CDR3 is TGTGCCCAACGGGGGGGCCGTCCCAATGAGCAGTTCTTC. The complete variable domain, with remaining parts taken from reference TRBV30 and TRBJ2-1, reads SQTIHQWPATLVQPVGSPLSLECTVEGTSNPNLYWYRQAAGRGLQLLFYSVGIGQISSEVPQNLSASRPQDRQFILSSKKLLLSDSGFYLCAQRGGRPNEQFFGPGTRLTVL.

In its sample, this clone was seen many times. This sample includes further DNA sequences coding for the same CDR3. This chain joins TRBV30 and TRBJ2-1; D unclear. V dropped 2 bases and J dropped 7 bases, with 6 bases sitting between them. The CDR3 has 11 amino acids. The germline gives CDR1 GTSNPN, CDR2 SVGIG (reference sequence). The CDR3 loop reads CAWSLSNEQFF. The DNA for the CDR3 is TGTGCCTGGAGTCTTAGTAATGAGCAGTTCTTC.

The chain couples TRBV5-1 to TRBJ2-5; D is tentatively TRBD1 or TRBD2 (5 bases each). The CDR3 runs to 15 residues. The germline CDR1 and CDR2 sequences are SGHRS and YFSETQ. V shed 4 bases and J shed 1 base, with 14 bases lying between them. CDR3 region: CASSLQIGAQETQYF. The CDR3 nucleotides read TGCGCCAGCAGCCTGCAGATCGGGGCCCAAGAGACCCAGTACTTC.

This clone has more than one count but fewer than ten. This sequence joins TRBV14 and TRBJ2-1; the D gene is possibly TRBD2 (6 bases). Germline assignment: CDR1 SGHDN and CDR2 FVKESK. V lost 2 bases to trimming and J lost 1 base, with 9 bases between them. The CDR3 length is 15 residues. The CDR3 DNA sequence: TGTGCCAGCAGCCAAACTCGGGGGTCCTACAATGAGCAGTTCTTC. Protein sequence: CASSQTRGSYNEQFF.

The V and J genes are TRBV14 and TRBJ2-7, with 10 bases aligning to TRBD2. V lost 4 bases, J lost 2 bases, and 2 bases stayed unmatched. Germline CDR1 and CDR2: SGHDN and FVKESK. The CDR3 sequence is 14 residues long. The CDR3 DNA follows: TGTGCCAGCAGCCTAGCGGGAGGAGCCTACGAGCAGTACTTC. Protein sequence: CASSLAGGAYEQYF.

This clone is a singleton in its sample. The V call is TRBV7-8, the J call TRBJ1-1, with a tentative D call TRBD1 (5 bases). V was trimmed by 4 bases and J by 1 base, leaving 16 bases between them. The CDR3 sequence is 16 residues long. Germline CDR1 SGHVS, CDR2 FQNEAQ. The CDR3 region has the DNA TGTGCCAGCAGCTCCCGGGCCCTTGGGGGGAACACTGAAGCTTTCTTT. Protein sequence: CASSSRALGGNTEAFF.

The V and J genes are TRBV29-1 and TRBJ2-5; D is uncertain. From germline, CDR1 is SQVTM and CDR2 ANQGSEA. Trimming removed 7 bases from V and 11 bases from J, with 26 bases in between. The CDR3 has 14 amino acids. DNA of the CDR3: TGCAGCGCCTCAACCCGGCTGGGTCAGAATGAGCAGTACTTC. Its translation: CSASTRLGQNEQYF.

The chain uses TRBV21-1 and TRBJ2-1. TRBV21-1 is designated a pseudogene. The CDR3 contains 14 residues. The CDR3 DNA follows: TGTGCCAGCAGCAAAGAAATAGGCCCCCCGGAAGGGTTCTTC. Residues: CASSKEIGPPEGFF.